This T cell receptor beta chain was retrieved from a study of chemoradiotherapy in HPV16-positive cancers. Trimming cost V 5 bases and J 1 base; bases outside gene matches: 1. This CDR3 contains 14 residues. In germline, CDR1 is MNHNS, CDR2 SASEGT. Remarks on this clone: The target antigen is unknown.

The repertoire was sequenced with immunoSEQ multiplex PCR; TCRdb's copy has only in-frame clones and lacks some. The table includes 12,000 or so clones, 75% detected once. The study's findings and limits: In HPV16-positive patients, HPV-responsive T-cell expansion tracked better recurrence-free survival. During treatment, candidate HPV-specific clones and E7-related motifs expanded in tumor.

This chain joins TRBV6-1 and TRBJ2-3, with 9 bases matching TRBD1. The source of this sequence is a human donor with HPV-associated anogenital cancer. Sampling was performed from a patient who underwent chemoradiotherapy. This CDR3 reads CASSRTGGTDTQYF. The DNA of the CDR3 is TGTGCCAGCAGTAGGACAGGGGGCACAGATACGCAGTATTTT.